This TCR beta chain was obtained from a study of blood T cell repertoires in COVID-19 (dated by TCRdb to the early 2020s). Notes on the research overall: Samples from collaborators originated in the United States, Italy and Spain and spanned both the acute and convalescent phases of COVID-19. The prospective study material was composed of cDNA or gDNA derived from T cells, B-cell-depleted T cells, or PBMCs. Subjects who had been exposed to COVID-19, were actively infected with it, or had recovered from it provided the deeply sampled blood TCRbeta repertoires that made up the dataset. The repertoires were released in a freely available public database meant as a resource for research on the immune response to SARS-CoV-2. Samples were obtained from the ongoing ImmuneRACE study (first 160 participants) and from over 1,000 subjects provided by 6 global collaborators. Nearly every sample came with metadata listing a de-identified subject ID, COVID-19 status, age in years and sex. Where available, HLA class I and class II types were taken from metadata supplied by the sample provider and were not determined by assay-based typing.

Comments on this clone: This clone's antigen is unknown. Qualities for individual bases were not recorded, and no much larger clone is one base off.

The V and J ends are trimmed by 5 bases and 0 bases, leaving 5 bases between them. As encoded in the germline V gene, CDR1 is MNHEY while CDR2 is SVGAGI. Measured from the cysteine to the phenylalanine, the CDR3 is 13 residues long. CDR3 DNA is the only sequence kept; it has 39 bases, read in frame from the first base. Paper-wide results and their limitations: The quantity of clinical and demographic metadata differed by source and by participant and was supplied without curation.

The immunoSEQ Assay, a bias-controlled multiplex PCR, was used to amplify TCRbeta CDR3 regions from genomic DNA. The authors processed their data as follows. Within the assay, amplification of reference gene primers was used to estimate how many nucleated cells each sample contained. Sequence reads were collapsed and filtered to measure the absolute abundance of every unique TCRbeta CDR3 rearrangement. Productive Simpson clonality was computed per sample as the square root of Simpson's diversity index over productive rearrangements. Here the immuneACCESS table is served through TCRdb, limited to in-frame sequences with V and J called. Missing clones are a known gap in these copies; in checked studies unresolved V genes cover under half, and the rest lacks a known reason. The DNA was the basis for D and trimming; V, J and clone size are from that table. The sample profile shows about 46,000 clones; 86% of them were found once. The ten largest clones capture 3% to 3.5% of the sample.

Participants in the prospective study were enrolled through a virtual design, were aged roughly 18 to 100 years, and lived in under 25 United States geographic areas. In the prospective study, participants were assigned to cohorts based on the clinical history participants reported in a screening survey and a study questionnaire. Recovered participants in ImmuneRACE Cohort 3 were defined by two consecutive negative NP/OP PCR tests, clearance by a healthcare professional, or resolution of symptoms. In the prospective study, whole blood, serum and a nasopharyngeal or oropharyngeal swab were collected from each participant by mobile phlebotomists. Participants in the prospective study had the option to provide additional blood draws and questionnaires over a 2-month period. Before DNA extraction, blood samples from the prospective study were shipped at room temperature or frozen.

Sequencing input: PBMCs or T cells enriched from blood (not recorded which). Recombination connected TRBV6-5 to TRBJ1-5; no D gene can be assigned with confidence. This sequence was found in a woman aged 50 to 60 who had recovered from COVID-19. The DNA sequence is as follows: TGTGCCAGCAGTACAATTAGCAATCAGCCCCAGCATTTT. This sequence encodes CASSTISNQPQHF.